Below are 18 T cell receptor beta chains sequenced from a single sample in a study of T cell changes during pregnancy in multiple sclerosis. TCRdb's copy holds only in-frame clones and misses some; the assay was immunoSEQ multiplex PCR. Of about 130,000 clones listed, 96% are singletons. Sample: peripheral blood, taken after pregnancy. Receptors were obtained from a female donor with multiple sclerosis, enrolled in a pregnancy study.

The gene calls are TRBV25-1 and TRBJ1-4; 8 bases match TRBD1. The CDR3 has 13 amino acids. Germline-derived CDR1 and CDR2 are MGHDK and SYGVNS. The ends lost 8 bases at V and 4 bases at J; junction bases unmatched: 3. The CDR3 is CASRDRNNEKLFF. CDR3 DNA sequence: TGTGCCAGCCGGGACAGGAATAATGAAAAACTGTTTTTT.

Note on this clone: A junction end diverges from the germline sequence, so it may reflect a read error. V and J are TRBV19 and TRBJ2-7; 10 positions match TRBD2. The CDR3 is made up of 16 amino acids. Germline values: CDR1 LNHDA, CDR2 SQIVND (reference sequence). The CDR3 DNA is TGCGTCGTTAGAGTCTGGACTAGCGGTACCTCCTACGAGCAGTACTTC. Protein: CVVRVWTSGTSYEQYF. The full variable domain, with the rest looked up from reference TRBV19 and TRBJ2-7, is DGGITQSPKYLFRKEGQNVTLSCEQNLNHDAMYWYRQDPGQGLRLIYYSQIVNDFQKGDIAEGYSVSREKKESFPLTVTSAQKNPTAFYLCVVRVWTSGTSYEQYFGPGTRLTVT.

The rearrangement links TRBV7-9 to TRBJ2-7; 12 bases map to TRBD2. The CDR3 is made up of 14 amino acids. Germline-derived CDR1 and CDR2 are SEHNR and FQNEAQ (reference sequence). The J segment lost 4 bases and the V segment lost 9 bases, leaving 7 bases of the junction unmatched. CDR3 residues: CASHSGTSGYEQYF. CDR3 DNA: TGTGCCAGTCATTCGGGGACTAGCGGGTACGAGCAGTACTTC.

The V call is TRBV27, the J call TRBJ1-5, with D uncertain. Germline V lookup: CDR1 MNHEY, CDR2 SMNVEV (reference sequence). CDR3 length: 17 amino acids. V lost 1 base and J 2 bases, leaving 15 bases between the germline ends. CDR3 nucleotides: TGTGCCAGCAGTTTATGGCCCCAAATCGGGGGCAATCAGCCCCAGCATTTT. This sequence encodes CASSLWPQIGGNQPQHF.

The CDR3 protein is CASSLDLGLAGGTDTQYF. CDR3 nucleotides: TGTGCCAGCAGCTTAGATCTCGGTCTAGCGGGCGGGACAGATACGCAGTATTTT. The J gene is TRBJ2-3, the V gene TRBV7-2, with 8 nucleotides matching TRBD2. Germline CDR1 reads SGHTA; CDR2 reads FQGNSA. The CDR3 consists of 18 residues. Losses at the gene ends were 1 base for V and 3 bases for J; bases not matched to a gene: 12.

V usage is TRBV27 and J usage is TRBJ2-3, with D unresolved. Trimming removed 4 bases from V and 0 bases from J, with 14 bases in between. CDR3 size: 16 residues. Germline values: CDR1 MNHEY, CDR2 SMNVEV (reference sequence). The CDR3 DNA follows: TGTGCCAGCAGTTCCCCCATGCAGTCCAGCACAGATACGCAGTATTTT. Amino acids: CASSSPMQSSTDTQYF.

This sequence joins TRBV28 and TRBJ2-1; D unclear. Germline V lookup: CDR1 MDHEN, CDR2 SYDVKM. The CDR3 has 11 residues. Trimming shortened V by 2 bases and J by 9 bases, and 5 bases separated the two germline ends. CDR3 protein: CASSLMSEQFF. In nucleotides, the CDR3 is TGTGCCAGCAGTTTAATGAGTGAGCAGTTCTTC.

V usage is TRBV27 and J usage is TRBJ2-2, with a possible D match to TRBD1 (6 bases). Deletions cut 5 bases from V and 7 bases from J, with 14 bases between. Germline V lookup: CDR1 MNHEY, CDR2 SMNVEV (reference sequence). The CDR3 spans 14 residues. For the CDR3, the DNA is TGTGCCAGCAGTCCCACAGGGTTGGGCGGGGAGCTGTTTTTT. As protein: CASSPTGLGGELFF.

The rearrangement uses TRBV11-2 and TRBJ2-6; D not resolved. Trimming cost V 3 bases and J 3 bases, with 9 bases left between them. Looked up from germline, CDR1 is SGHAT and CDR2 is FQNNGV. CDR3 length: 15 residues. CDR3 bases: TGTGCCAGCAGCTTGAGGTGGTTTGGGGCCAACGTCCTGACTTTC. It encodes CASSLRWFGANVLTF.

V gene TRBV7-9 combines with J gene TRBJ2-5; perhaps TRBD2 as D (5 bases). The CDR3 contains 15 residues. Germline loops: CDR1 SEHNR, CDR2 FQNEAQ (reference sequence). With 5 bases removed from V and 2 bases from J, the gap between germline ends came to 15 bases. The CDR3 nucleotides read TGTGCCAGCAGCCGGTGGGAGTTGGGGCAAGAGACCCAGTACTTC. This sequence encodes CASSRWELGQETQYF.

The V call is TRBV7-9, the J call TRBJ2-7; 11 bases match TRBD1. Germline lookup yields CDR1 SEHNR and CDR2 FQNEAQ (reference sequence). V was pared by 2 bases and J by 0 bases, with 9 bases of the junction left unmatched. CDR3 size: 18 residues. DNA of the CDR3: TGTGCCAGCAGCTTAACCGGGACAGGGGGTCGGATCTCCTACGAGCAGTACTTC. Its translation: CASSLTGTGGRISYEQYF.

The chain carries TRBV27 and TRBJ2-7; 12 bases agree with TRBD2. The V segment lost 10 bases and the J segment 2 bases; nucleotides outside the gene matches: 12. CDR1 is MNHEY and CDR2 is SMNVEV in the germline V gene (reference sequence). This CDR3 contains 16 residues. The CDR3 DNA sequence: TGTGCCACCCGACTAGCGGGAGATCCCTACCCCTACGAGCAGTACTTC. Its translation is CATRLAGDPYPYEQYF.

The rearrangement joins TRBV7-2 to TRBJ2-3; 10 nucleotides match TRBD2. From germline, CDR1 is SGHTA and CDR2 FQGNSA. With V trimmed by 2 bases and J by 3 bases, 5 bases remained unmatched. The CDR3 sequence is 16 residues long. CDR3 in amino acids: CASSLLAGGGTDTQYF. CDR3 nucleotide sequence: TGTGCCAGCAGCTTATTAGCGGGAGGTGGAACAGATACGCAGTATTTT.

The V gene is TRBV28, the J gene TRBJ1-2, with D perhaps TRBD1 (5 bases). V lost 5 bases and J 3 bases, leaving 19 bases between the germline ends. CDR1 and CDR2 (germline): MDHEN, SYDVKM. The CDR3 runs 16 residues. As DNA, the CDR3 is TGTGCCAGCAGTAACCAGGGTGTTATAAAGGACTATGGCTACACCTTC. Translation gives CASSNQGVIKDYGYTF.

The chain recombines TRBV19 with TRBJ2-2; 8 nucleotides line up with TRBD1. Germline loops: CDR1 LNHDA, CDR2 SQIVND (reference sequence). Trimming removed 6 bases from V and 0 bases from J; junction bases left unmatched: 3. The CDR3 sequence is 15 residues long. The chain's CDR3 is CASRTGASNTGELFF. The DNA of the CDR3 is TGTGCCAGTAGGACAGGGGCTTCGAACACCGGGGAGCTGTTTTTT.

V gene TRBV7-6 combines with J gene TRBJ2-7; a weak D match, TRBD1 (5 bases). The CDR3 sequence is 15 residues long. CDR1 and CDR2 (germline): SGHVS, FNYEAQ. Trimming took off 0 bases at V and 0 bases at J, with 9 bases between the two ends. CDR3 loop: CASSLAKGYSYEQYF. In DNA, the CDR3 is TGTGCCAGCAGCTTAGCCAAGGGGTACTCCTACGAGCAGTACTTC. Together with reference TRBV7-6 and TRBJ2-7, the CDR3 gives the full variable domain: GAGVSQSPRYKVTKRGQDVALRCDPISGHVSLYWYRQALGQGPEFLTYFNYEAQQDKSGLPNDRFSAERPEGSISTLTIQRTEQRDSAMYRCASSLAKGYSYEQYFGPGTRLTVT.

The chain links TRBV2 to TRBJ2-3, with D perhaps TRBD2 (7 bases). CDR3 length: 15 residues. Germline assignment: CDR1 SNHLY and CDR2 FYNNEI. The V end was cut by 8 bases, the J end by 2 bases, with 17 bases between. CDR3 DNA sequence: TGTGCCAGCCGGAAGTGGGGGGGCCCCACAGATACGCAGTATTTT. As protein: CASRKWGGPTDTQYF.

The chain links TRBV7-2 to TRBJ2-5; no reliable D call. V was cut by 6 bases and J by 5 bases, with 19 bases left in between. Germline V gene lookup returns CDR1 SGHTA and CDR2 FQGNSA. CDR3 length equals 15 residues. CDR3 nucleotides: TGTGCCAGCAGTATCCGGAGTGGATCACGGGAGACCCAGTACTTC. Translation: CASSIRSGSRETQYF.